The 25 T cell receptor beta chains below were found in one sample sequenced in a study of T cell changes during pregnancy in multiple sclerosis. Data came from immunoSEQ multiplex PCR; TCRdb stores just in-frame clones and leaves some out. The sample gives 100,000 to 130,000 clones, 85% to 95% of which show up once; more than 0.65% is in the top ten. Sequenced material: peripheral blood, taken in the third trimester of pregnancy. These receptors came from a female donor in good health, enrolled as a control in a pregnancy study.

The chain links TRBV2 to TRBJ2-5, with 12 bases identical to TRBD2. The CDR3 is 15 residues long. Per germline, CDR1 SNHLY and CDR2 FYNNEI. Unmatched junction bases numbered 2, after V lost 1 base and J lost 5 bases. CDR3 coding DNA: TGTGCCAGCAGTGAAGGACTAGCGGGGGTGGAGACCCAGTACTTC. Translating it yields CASSEGLAGVETQYF.

The CDR3 coding sequence is TGTGCCTGGAGGTTCGGGGGGGCTCTCACACAGTCCAATGGCTACACCTTC. This gives the protein CAWRFGGALTQSNGYTF. The chain has TRBV30 and TRBJ1-2; D is possibly TRBD1 (6 bases). The V gene's germline CDR1 is GTSNPN and CDR2 SVGIG (reference sequence). The CDR3 runs to 17 residues. Trimming removed 3 bases from V and 6 bases from J, with 26 bases in between.

The rearrangement uses TRBV5-4 and TRBJ1-2; D not certain. CDR3 size: 13 residues. V shed 6 bases and J shed 4 bases, with 13 bases lying between them. Germline V gene lookup returns CDR1 SGHNT and CDR2 YYREEE (reference sequence). The CDR3 region has the DNA TGTGCCAGCACGTCCCCAGACTTCTATGGCTACACCTTC. Translating gives CASTSPDFYGYTF.

The rearrangement joins TRBV9 to TRBJ2-1; 9 bases fit TRBD2. Germline V gene data show CDR1 as SGDLS and CDR2 as YYNGEE. The CDR3 consists of 15 residues. V was pared by 1 base and J by 4 bases, with 3 bases of the junction left unmatched. This CDR3 is CASSVTAGGYNEQFF. CDR3 bases: TGTGCCAGCAGCGTAACAGCGGGGGGTTACAATGAGCAGTTCTTC.

This chain uses TRBV6-5 with TRBJ2-7, with a possible D match to TRBD2 (6 bases). Germline CDR1 and CDR2: MNHEY and SVGAGI. The CDR3 is 13 amino acids. Trimming removed 2 bases from V and 6 bases from J, with 11 bases in between. This CDR3 reads CASSYAFGGEQYF. The CDR3 DNA reads TGTGCCAGCAGTTACGCCTTCGGGGGCGAGCAGTACTTC.

The V gene is TRBV5-6, the J gene TRBJ1-2; 8 bases agree with TRBD1. The junction had 10 bases not matched to a gene; V was cut back by 4 bases and J by 2 bases. Germline V gene data show CDR1 as SGHDT and CDR2 as YYEEEE. This CDR3 spans 16 amino acids. The DNA for the CDR3 is TGTGCCAGCAGCCCATCCGGACAGGGTACGAACTATGGCTACACCTTC. Translation: CASSPSGQGTNYGYTF. The full variable domain, with the rest looked up from reference TRBV5-6 and TRBJ1-2, is DAGVTQSPTHLIKTRGQQVTLRCSPKSGHDTVSWYQQALGQGPQFIFQYYEEEERQRGNFPDRFSGHQFPNYSSELNVNALLLGDSALYLCASSPSGQGTNYGYTFGSGTRLTVV.

J is TRBJ2-7 and V is TRBV11-2, with 7 bases aligning to TRBD1. The V and J ends lost 1 base and 2 bases, in that order; junction bases with no gene match: 5. Germline V gives CDR1 SGHAT, CDR2 FQNNGV. There are 15 residues in the CDR3. CDR3 sequence (DNA): TGTGCCAGCAGCTTAGCCCGGGACAGTGCCTACGAGCAGTACTTC. It specifies CASSLARDSAYEQYF.

The rearrangement links TRBV19 to TRBJ1-2, with D perhaps matching TRBD1 (6 bases). CDR1 is LNHDA and CDR2 is SQIVND in the germline V gene (reference sequence). V was clipped by 7 bases and J by 8 bases, with 14 bases between them. CDR3 length equals 12 residues. In DNA, the CDR3 is TGTGCCAGTAAACAGGGCTTAGGAGGCTACACCTTC. Amino acids: CASKQGLGGYTF.

This clone was detected once. V gene TRBV6-1 combines with J gene TRBJ1-4; possible D gene TRBD1, 5 bases. Germline loops: CDR1 MNHNS, CDR2 SASEGT. Trimming cost V 6 bases and J 4 bases, with 9 bases left between them. The CDR3 runs to 13 residues. The CDR3 sequence: CASRLTDNEKLFF. CDR3 coding DNA: TGTGCCAGCAGGCTGACAGATAATGAAAAACTGTTTTTT.

This rearrangement joins TRBV5-1 to TRBJ1-5; D uncertain. V lost 3 bases to trimming and J lost 4 bases, with 8 bases between them. Germline V CDR1 and CDR2: SGHRS, YFSETQ. This CDR3 has 13 residues. CDR3 sequence: CASSSAGNQPQHF. The CDR3 DNA reads TGCGCCAGCAGCTCCGCGGGGAATCAGCCCCAGCATTTT.

Details on this clone: This sample includes further DNA sequences coding for the same CDR3. This chain joins TRBV5-1 and TRBJ2-3; 9 nucleotides agree with TRBD1. V was pared by 3 bases and J by 5 bases, with 4 bases of the junction left unmatched. The CDR3 is 14 amino acids. In germline, CDR1 is SGHRS, CDR2 YFSETQ. Here the CDR3 DNA reads TGCGCCAGCAGCTGGACAGGGGCGGAAGATACGCAGTATTTT. It specifies CASSWTGAEDTQYF.

This clone has only a few counts. The chain is built from TRBV19 and TRBJ1-5; 10 nucleotides line up with TRBD1. CDR1 LNHDA and CDR2 SQIVND come from the germline V gene (reference sequence). This CDR3 is 14 amino acids long. V lost 9 bases, J lost 7 bases, and 9 bases stayed unmatched. The CDR3 spells CASAGTGEWQPQHF. The CDR3 nucleotides are TGTGCCAGCGCCGGGACAGGGGAATGGCAGCCCCAGCATTTT.

This clone showed up just once. V usage is TRBV7-2 and J usage is TRBJ2-4; 10 bases line up with TRBD1. Germline V gene sequence: CDR1 SGHTA, CDR2 FQGNSA. CDR3 length equals 14 residues. V shed 4 bases, J shed 8 bases, and the junction held 5 bases outside the gene matches. The CDR3 spells CASSSRQGADIQYF. DNA for the CDR3: TGTGCCAGCAGCTCCCGACAGGGGGCGGACATTCAGTACTTC.

The chain employs TRBV7-9 and TRBJ2-7; 10 bases agree with TRBD1. This CDR3 comprises 12 residues. CDR1 SEHNR and CDR2 FQNEAQ come from the germline V gene (reference sequence). J gave up 11 bases and V 5 bases, and 6 bases lay outside the gene matches. The DNA of the CDR3 is TGTGCCAGCAGCCCCATAGGGACAGGGGAGTACTTC. This translates into CASSPIGTGEYF.

CDR3 loop: CASSAPQGPYSGNTIYF. The CDR3 DNA sequence: TGTGCCAGCAGCGCGCCACAGGGGCCCTACTCTGGAAACACCATATATTTT. The chain combines TRBV9 with TRBJ1-3; 7 bases align to TRBD1. J was trimmed by 0 bases and V by 3 bases; bases with no gene match: 9. The CDR3 sequence is 17 residues long. Germline CDR1 reads SGDLS; CDR2 reads YYNGEE.

J is TRBJ2-3 and V is TRBV30; D might be TRBD2 (7 bases). CDR3 size: 17 residues. Germline V CDR1 and CDR2: GTSNPN, SVGIG (reference sequence). V was shortened by 3 bases and J by 1 base, with 20 bases between the two germline ends. As DNA, the CDR3 is TGTGCCTGGAGCATCGGAGGGGGGGCGCTTGGCACAGATACGCAGTATTTT. Amino acid sequence: CAWSIGGGALGTDTQYF.

This chain's CDR3 is CASSASEGGEDTDTQYF. DNA of the CDR3: TGTGCCAGCAGCGCCTCCGAGGGGGGGGAGGACACAGATACGCAGTATTTT. The chain carries TRBV5-6 and TRBJ2-3, with a possible D match to TRBD2 (7 bases). This CDR3 is 17 amino acids long. Trimming shortened V by 4 bases and J by 2 bases, and 20 bases separated the two germline ends. Germline V gene data show CDR1 as SGHDT and CDR2 as YYEEEE.

The chain links TRBV30 to TRBJ1-6, with TRBD1 matching 7 bases. Germline CDR1 and CDR2: GTSNPN and SVGIG (reference sequence). V shed 0 bases, J shed 9 bases, and the junction held 17 bases outside the gene matches. The CDR3 consists of 18 residues. CDR3 nucleotide sequence: TGTGCCTGGAGTGTACGGGGGGGACAGACAAACCGGGGTTCACCCCTCCACTTT. As protein: CAWSVRGGQTNRGSPLHF.

V gene TRBV7-2 combines with J gene TRBJ2-5, with 7 bases fitting TRBD1. The CDR3 is made up of 14 amino acids. The trim removed 5 bases at V and 2 bases at J, leaving 5 bases unmatched. CDR1 and CDR2 (germline): SGHTA, FQGNSA. CDR3 coding DNA: TGTGCCAGCAGCCGGGACAGTTTGCAAGAGACCCAGTACTTC. Translated, it gives CASSRDSLQETQYF.

This chain connects TRBV7-2 to TRBJ1-3; 11 nucleotides match TRBD1. The CDR3 is made up of 17 amino acids. Germline assignment: CDR1 SGHTA and CDR2 FQGNSA. Unmatched junction bases numbered 8, after V lost 5 bases and J lost 2 bases. The DNA of the CDR3 is TGTGCCAGCAGCATTGGACAGGGGGCGATGACTGGAAACACCATATATTTT. Its translation: CASSIGQGAMTGNTIYF.

The chain carries TRBV7-6 and TRBJ2-7, with 8 bases lining up with TRBD1. J lost 5 bases, V lost 5 bases, and 8 bases had no gene match. Germline loops: CDR1 SGHVS, CDR2 FNYEAQ. The CDR3 has 14 residues. As DNA, the CDR3 is TGTGCCAGCAGCCCAGAAGACAGGGGAAACGAGCAGTACTTC. It codes for CASSPEDRGNEQYF.

V is TRBV4-3 and J is TRBJ2-1, with 9 positions matching TRBD1. This CDR3 has 16 residues. The V and J ends lost 0 bases and 0 bases, in that order; junction bases with no gene match: 0. The germline V gene encodes CDR1 LGHNA and CDR2 YSLEER. The CDR3: CASSQETGGSYNEQFF. The CDR3 DNA reads TGCGCCAGCAGCCAAGAGACAGGGGGCTCCTACAATGAGCAGTTCTTC.

The chain combines TRBV11-3 with TRBJ2-7; the match to TRBD1 covers 7 bases. Per the germline V gene, CDR1 is SGHNT and CDR2 is YENEEA. The CDR3 length is 14 residues. The J segment lost 3 bases and the V segment lost 4 bases, leaving 6 bases of the junction unmatched. CDR3 DNA sequence: TGTGCCAGCAGCTATAAGGGGGCTAACTACGAGCAGTACTTC. Its protein is CASSYKGANYEQYF.

V usage is TRBV28 and J usage is TRBJ1-2; 9 positions match TRBD1. Germline V gene lookup returns CDR1 MDHEN and CDR2 SYDVKM. After removal of 6 bases from V and 5 bases from J, the junction contained 4 bases not matched to a gene. The CDR3 loop spans 13 amino acids. The CDR3: CASRTGTGYGYTF. The CDR3, as DNA: TGTGCCAGCAGGACGGGGACAGGGTATGGCTACACCTTC.

The chain employs TRBV6-6 and TRBJ2-7, with 8 bases fitting TRBD1. Germline V gives CDR1 MNHNY, CDR2 SVGAGI (reference sequence). The CDR3 loop spans 14 amino acids. The ends lost 5 bases at V and 3 bases at J; junction bases unmatched: 6. The CDR3 DNA reads TGTGCCAGCAGTCGTGGACAGGGAAGCTACGAGCAGTACTTC. Encoded protein: CASSRGQGSYEQYF.